These 27 T cell receptor beta chains came from one sample sequenced in a study of blood T cell repertoires in COVID-19. Using immunoSEQ multiplex PCR, the repertoire was profiled, and TCRdb retains in-frame clones only, with some absent. Here the sample spans 350,000 or so clones, around 88% being singletons. The sample was peripheral blood. All receptors derive from a woman aged 30 to 39 with COVID-19, enrolled during active disease.

This clone appeared a single time. V and J are TRBV15 and TRBJ2-1; 9 nucleotides line up with TRBD1. Trimming at V came to 0 bases and at J to 6 bases, leaving 6 bases not matched to a gene. Germline V gene sequence: CDR1 LNHNV, CDR2 YYDKDF (reference sequence). The CDR3 is 16 residues long. The DNA for the CDR3 is TGTGCCACCAGCAGAGATTGGGACAGGGAGGGCAATGAGCAGTTCTTC. It encodes CATSRDWDREGNEQFF. The full variable domain, its missing parts supplied by reference TRBV15 and TRBJ2-1, is DAMVIQNPRYQVTQFGKPVTLSCSQTLNHNVMYWYQQKSSQAPKLLFHYYDKDFNNEADTPDNFQSRRPNTSFCFLDIRSPGLGDTAMYLCATSRDWDREGNEQFFGPGTRLTVL.

CDR3 in DNA: TGTGCCAGCAGCCCTTTAGCGGGGGCGAACACCGGGGAGCTGTTTTTT. This sequence encodes CASSPLAGANTGELFF. The V and J genes are TRBV7-6 and TRBJ2-2; TRBD2 aligns across 9 bases. Per germline, CDR1 SGHVS and CDR2 FNYEAQ. The CDR3 contains 16 residues. V was pared by 5 bases and J by 0 bases, with 4 bases of the junction left unmatched. The full variable domain, its missing parts supplied by reference TRBV7-6 and TRBJ2-2, is GAGVSQSPRYKVTKRGQDVALRCDPISGHVSLYWYRQALGQGPEFLTYFNYEAQQDKSGLPNDRFSAERPEGSISTLTIQRTEQRDSAMYRCASSPLAGANTGELFFGEGSRLTVL.

DNA for the CDR3: TGCGCCAGCAGCCAACTTTTCGGGACAGGGAGAGACACTGAAGCTTTCTTT. This gives the protein CASSQLFGTGRDTEAFF. The V call is TRBV4-1, the J call TRBJ1-1; 9 bases are shared with TRBD1. CDR1 MGHRA and CDR2 YSYEKL come from the germline V gene. The CDR3 loop spans 17 amino acids. After removal of 2 bases from V and 3 bases from J, the junction contained 10 bases not matched to a gene.

This clone was observed a handful of times. Other DNA sequences in the same sample also yield this CDR3. V and J are TRBV18 and TRBJ2-5; D may be TRBD2 (6 bases). In germline, CDR1 is KGHSH, CDR2 LQKENI. CDR3 size: 13 residues. The V end lost 0 bases, the J end lost 4 bases, and 6 bases lay between the germline ends. This CDR3 reads CASSPPGGETQYF. CDR3 nucleotide sequence: TGTGCCAGCTCACCACCGGGGGGAGAGACCCAGTACTTC.

Comments on this clone: Other DNA sequences in the sample encode the same CDR3. The chain is built from TRBV2 and TRBJ1-1; no firm D call. Germline V gives CDR1 SNHLY, CDR2 FYNNEI. This CDR3 has 12 amino acids. V was trimmed by 8 bases and J by 0 bases, leaving 7 bases between them. The CDR3 spells CASRGMNTEAFF. As DNA, the CDR3 is TGTGCCAGCCGTGGTATGAACACTGAAGCTTTCTTT.

The chain joins TRBV3-1 (or the pseudogene TRBV3-2) to TRBJ2-1; D unresolved. V gave up 2 bases and J gave up 6 bases, with 8 bases separating them. The CDR3 is 13 amino acids. CDR1 LGHDT and CDR2 YNNKEL come from the germline V gene (reference sequence). The CDR3 nucleotides are TGTGCCAGCAGCCAAAGAGGTGGCAATGAGCAGTTCTTC. It codes for CASSQRGGNEQFF.

This clone occurred once. V and J are TRBV9 and TRBJ2-7; D possibly corresponds to TRBD2 (6 bases). V lost 0 bases and J 7 bases, leaving 11 bases between the germline ends. Germline loops: CDR1 SGDLS, CDR2 YYNGEE. The CDR3 contains 13 residues. The CDR3 nucleotides read TGTGCCAGCAGCGTAGATGCAGGGAGGGAGCAGTACTTC. It is translated as CASSVDAGREQYF. The full variable domain, in which reference TRBV9 and TRBJ2-7 provide the parts outside the CDR3, is DSGVTQTPKHLITATGQRVTLRCSPRSGDLSVYWYQQSLDQGLQFLIQYYNGEERAKGNILERFSAQQFPDLHSELNLSSLELGDSALYFCASSVDAGREQYFGPGTRLTVT.

This clone was recorded at least ten times. V usage is TRBV4-1 and J usage is TRBJ1-1; 8 positions agree with TRBD1. CDR1 is MGHRA, CDR2 YSYEKL, per germline. With V trimmed by 4 bases and J by 7 bases, 11 bases remained unmatched. This CDR3 has 15 residues. Written as DNA, the CDR3 is TGCGCCAGCAGCCCCCCGGACAGGGACGCGATTGAAGCTTTCTTT. Protein product: CASSPPDRDAIEAFF.

The chain couples TRBV6-4 to TRBJ1-5, with unresolved D. Trimming removed 2 bases from V and 5 bases from J, with 4 bases in between. Germline-derived CDR1 and CDR2 are MRHNA and SNTAGT. The CDR3 is made up of 12 amino acids. CDR3 loop: CASSDTDQPQHF. The CDR3 DNA sequence: TGTGCCAGCAGTGACACTGATCAGCCCCAGCATTTT.

In this sample, this clone turned up once. The rearrangement links TRBV3-1 (or the pseudogene TRBV3-2) to TRBJ1-3; weak D call: TRBD1 (6 bases). Germline lookup yields CDR1 LGHDT and CDR2 YNNKEL (reference sequence). The CDR3 has 16 residues. V lost 0 bases and J 3 bases, leaving 12 bases between the germline ends. The CDR3 DNA reads TGTGCCAGCAGCCAAGACCCCGACAGGTGTGGAAACACCATATATTTT. Residues: CASSQDPDRCGNTIYF.

The chain has TRBV18 and TRBJ2-1; 9 nucleotides agree with TRBD2. The J segment lost 0 bases and the V segment lost 3 bases, leaving 6 bases of the junction unmatched. The CDR3 runs to 17 residues. Germline values: CDR1 KGHSH, CDR2 LQKENI. CDR3 region: CASSPLSGGSSYNEQFF. The CDR3 bases are TGTGCCAGCTCACCCCTAAGCGGGGGGAGCTCCTACAATGAGCAGTTCTTC.

The chain is built from TRBV7-2 and TRBJ1-2, with D hard to call. Germline lookup yields CDR1 SGHTA and CDR2 FQGNSA. V lost 5 bases and J 3 bases, leaving 13 bases between the germline ends. The CDR3 length is 14 residues. The CDR3 loop is CASSIEAADYGYTF. DNA of the CDR3: TGTGCCAGCAGCATTGAGGCGGCGGACTATGGCTACACCTTC.

This clone was recorded once. The chain is built from TRBV4-2 and TRBJ1-2; D is undetermined. This CDR3 contains 14 residues. Trimming cost V 0 bases and J 8 bases, with 13 bases left between them. Germline V gene lookup returns CDR1 LGHNA and CDR2 YNFKEQ. CDR3 nucleotides: TGTGCCAGCAGCCAAGACGGGATATTGCGGGGCTACACCTTC. Translating gives CASSQDGILRGYTF.

The rearrangement links TRBV2 to TRBJ1-1; the match to TRBD1 covers 7 bases. V gave up 4 bases and J gave up 4 bases; unmatched junction bases: 6. Per the germline V gene, CDR1 is SNHLY and CDR2 is FYNNEI. There are 14 residues in the CDR3. CDR3 bases: TGTGCCAGCAGTGTCAGGCAGGGGGGCACTGAAGCTTTCTTT. Translating it yields CASSVRQGGTEAFF.

The chain has TRBV19 and TRBJ1-1; the D gene is possibly TRBD1 (5 bases). This CDR3 has 15 amino acids. V was cut by 7 bases and J by 0 bases, with 15 bases left in between. The germline V gene encodes CDR1 LNHDA and CDR2 SQIVND (reference sequence). The DNA of the CDR3 is TGTGCCAGTAAAGGGGCGGGGAACTTGAACACTGAAGCTTTCTTT. It is translated as CASKGAGNLNTEAFF. Full variable domain (missing parts from reference TRBV19 and TRBJ1-1): DGGITQSPKYLFRKEGQNVTLSCEQNLNHDAMYWYRQDPGQGLRLIYYSQIVNDFQKGDIAEGYSVSREKKESFPLTVTSAQKNPTAFYLCASKGAGNLNTEAFFGQGTRLTVV.

This chain uses TRBV19 with TRBJ2-5, with TRBD1 as a possible D gene (6 bases). The ends were cut back, 5 bases at V and 3 bases at J, with 13 bases in the middle. This CDR3 comprises 14 residues. CDR1 LNHDA and CDR2 SQIVND come from the germline V gene (reference sequence). In DNA form, the CDR3 reads TGTGCCAGTAGTCCTCGAGGGGGAGAAGAGACCCAGTACTTC. Translated: CASSPRGGEETQYF.

The chain links TRBV2 to TRBJ1-5; D gene unclear. V was shortened by 4 bases and J by 4 bases, with 14 bases between the two germline ends. CDR1 and CDR2 from the germline V gene are SNHLY and FYNNEI. The CDR3 is 15 amino acids. This CDR3 reads CASSARGHVNQPQHF. The CDR3 bases are TGTGCCAGCAGTGCACGAGGGCACGTTAATCAGCCCCAGCATTTT.

The chain employs TRBV9 and TRBJ2-1; 9 bases match TRBD2. Germline-derived CDR1 and CDR2 are SGDLS and YYNGEE. V lost 4 bases to trimming and J lost 8 bases; unmatched junction nucleotides: 13. The CDR3 totals 16 residues. The CDR3 region is CASSPDAGGSYHEQFF. Written as DNA, the CDR3 is TGTGCCAGCAGCCCGGACGCGGGGGGGAGTTACCATGAGCAGTTCTTC.

This rearrangement joins TRBV6-5 to TRBJ1-4, with D perhaps TRBD1 (5 bases). The germline V gene has CDR1 MNHEY and CDR2 SVGAGI. CDR3 length: 13 amino acids. V gave up 5 bases and J gave up 4 bases, with 8 bases separating them. The CDR3 sequence is CASSQTVNEKLFF. The CDR3, as DNA: TGTGCCAGCAGTCAGACAGTTAATGAAAAACTGTTTTTT.

The sample holds one count of this clone. This rearrangement joins TRBV5-1 to TRBJ2-1, with 13 bases that match TRBD2. The length of the CDR3 is 17 residues. After removal of 1 base from V and 4 bases from J, the junction contained 5 bases not matched to a gene. Germline CDR1 is SGHRS and CDR2 is YFSETQ. CDR3 in amino acids: CASSLTRTSGGYNEQFF. CDR3 coding DNA: TGCGCCAGCAGCTTGACCCGGACTAGCGGGGGATACAATGAGCAGTTCTTC. The entire variable domain, with the rest obtained from reference TRBV5-1 and TRBJ2-1, is as follows: KAGVTQTPRYLIKTRGQQVTLSCSPISGHRSVSWYQQTPGQGLQFLFEYFSETQRNKGNFPGRFSGRQFSNSRSEMNVSTLELGDSALYLCASSLTRTSGGYNEQFFGPGTRLTVL.

This sequence joins TRBV6-2 or TRBV6-3 and TRBJ2-2, with 7 nucleotides matching TRBD1. The CDR3 has 16 residues. Trimming took 0 bases from V and 0 from J; bases not matched to a gene: 1. The germline V gene encodes CDR1 MNHEY and CDR2 SVGEGT. The CDR3 protein is CASSYSGTANTGELFF. The CDR3, as DNA: TGTGCCAGCAGTTACTCGGGGACAGCGAACACCGGGGAGCTGTTTTTT.

The V gene is TRBV12-3 or TRBV12-4, the J gene TRBJ1-2; TRBD1 might be the D (6 bases). This CDR3 is 13 amino acids long. V was pared by 3 bases and J by 8 bases, with 13 bases between. CDR3: CASSLGHRPGYTF. The CDR3 DNA sequence: TGTGCCAGCAGTTTGGGACATAGACCCGGCTACACCTTC.

The V call is TRBV13, the J call TRBJ1-5; 8 positions agree with TRBD1. This CDR3 region has 18 residues. Germline V lookup: CDR1 PRHDT, CDR2 FYEKMQ (reference sequence). The junction had 13 bases not matched to a gene; V was cut back by 5 bases and J by 1 base. CDR3 nucleotides: TGTGCCAGCAGCATCCGACCTAAAACAGGGGGGAGCAATCAGCCCCAGCATTTT. Protein product: CASSIRPKTGGSNQPQHF.

The chain combines TRBV27 with TRBJ1-2; D not certain. V lost 5 bases, J lost 7 bases, and 14 bases lay in between. Germline CDR1 and CDR2: MNHEY and SMNVEV (reference sequence). CDR3 length: 13 amino acids. Written as DNA, the CDR3 is TGTGCCAGCAGTCCTTCGACTATTGGTGGCTACACCTTC. Amino acid sequence: CASSPSTIGGYTF.

The chain is built from TRBV4-1 and TRBJ1-6; D is perhaps TRBD1 (5 bases). The CDR3 has 17 residues. CDR1 and CDR2 (germline): MGHRA, YSYEKL. Trimming left V 0 bases short and J 2 bases short, with 11 bases between. CDR3 loop: CASSQDRTGAYNSPLHF. The CDR3 nucleotides are TGCGCCAGCAGCCAAGATCGAACAGGAGCCTATAATTCACCCCTCCACTTT.

CDR3 in amino acids: CASSHPRDSYGYTF. CDR3 DNA: TGCGCCAGCAGTCACCCCCGGGACAGCTATGGCTACACCTTC. This chain links TRBV23-1 with TRBJ1-2, with TRBD1 matching over 7 bases. TRBV23-1 carries the ORF label, with uncertain function. The V gene end was trimmed by 3 bases and the J gene end by 4 bases; junction bases not matched to a gene: 5. This CDR3 is 14 amino acids long.

CDR3 amino acids: CASSFGLGAEQYF. The CDR3 DNA sequence: TGTGCCAGCAGCTTCGGACTAGGGGCCGAGCAGTACTTC. The rearrangement uses TRBV5-4 and TRBJ2-7, with 7 bases matching TRBD2. The CDR3 contains 13 residues. Germline V lookup: CDR1 SGHNT, CDR2 YYREEE (reference sequence). The V and J ends lost 2 bases and 6 bases, in that order; junction bases with no gene match: 5. The full variable domain, with the rest looked up from reference TRBV5-4 and TRBJ2-7, is ETGVTQSPTHLIKTRGQQVTLRCSSQSGHNTVSWYQQALGQGPQFIFQYYREEENGRGNFPPRFSGLQFPNYSSELNVNALELDDSALYLCASSFGLGAEQYFGPGTRLTVT.